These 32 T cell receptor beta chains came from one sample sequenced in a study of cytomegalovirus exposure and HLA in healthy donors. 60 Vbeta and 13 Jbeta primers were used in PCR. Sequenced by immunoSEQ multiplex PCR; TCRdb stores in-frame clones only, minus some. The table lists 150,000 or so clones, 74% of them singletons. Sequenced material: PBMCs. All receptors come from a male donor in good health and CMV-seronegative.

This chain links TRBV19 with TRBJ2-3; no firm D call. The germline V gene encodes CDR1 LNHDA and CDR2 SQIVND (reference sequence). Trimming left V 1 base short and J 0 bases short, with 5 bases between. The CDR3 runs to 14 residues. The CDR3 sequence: CASSIATSTDTQYF. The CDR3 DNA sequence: TGTGCCAGTAGTATAGCGACTAGCACAGATACGCAGTATTTT. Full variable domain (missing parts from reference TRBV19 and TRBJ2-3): DGGITQSPKYLFRKEGQNVTLSCEQNLNHDAMYWYRQDPGQGLRLIYYSQIVNDFQKGDIAEGYSVSREKKESFPLTVTSAQKNPTAFYLCASSIATSTDTQYFGPGTRLTVL.

CDR3 protein: CASGTRGGSTGELFF. As DNA, the CDR3 is TGTGCCAGCGGTACCCGGGGAGGGAGCACCGGGGAGCTGTTTTTT. The V call is TRBV6-1, the J call TRBJ2-2; the match to TRBD2 covers 7 bases. V shed 8 bases, J shed 4 bases, and the junction held 10 bases outside the gene matches. In germline, CDR1 is MNHNS, CDR2 SASEGT. The CDR3 extends over 15 amino acids.

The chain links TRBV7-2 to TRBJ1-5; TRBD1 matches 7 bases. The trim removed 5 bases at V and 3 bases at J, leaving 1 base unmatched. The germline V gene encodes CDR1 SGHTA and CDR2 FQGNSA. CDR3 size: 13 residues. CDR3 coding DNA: TGTGCCAGCAGCACAGGGGCCAATCAGCCCCAGCATTTT. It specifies CASSTGANQPQHF.

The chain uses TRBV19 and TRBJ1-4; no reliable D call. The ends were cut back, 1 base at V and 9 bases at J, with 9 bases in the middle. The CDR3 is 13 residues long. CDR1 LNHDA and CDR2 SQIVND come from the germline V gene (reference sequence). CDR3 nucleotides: TGTGCCAGTAGTATAGGCACGGGGAAAAAACTGTTTTTT. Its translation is CASSIGTGKKLFF. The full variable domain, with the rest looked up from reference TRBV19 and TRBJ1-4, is DGGITQSPKYLFRKEGQNVTLSCEQNLNHDAMYWYRQDPGQGLRLIYYSQIVNDFQKGDIAEGYSVSREKKESFPLTVTSAQKNPTAFYLCASSIGTGKKLFFGSGTQLSVL.

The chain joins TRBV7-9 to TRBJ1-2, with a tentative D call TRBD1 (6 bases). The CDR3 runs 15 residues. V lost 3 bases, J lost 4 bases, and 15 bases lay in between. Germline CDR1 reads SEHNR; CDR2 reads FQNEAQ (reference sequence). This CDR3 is CASSLGRDTLYGYTF. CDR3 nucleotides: TGTGCCAGCAGCTTGGGCCGGGACACGCTCTATGGCTACACCTTC.

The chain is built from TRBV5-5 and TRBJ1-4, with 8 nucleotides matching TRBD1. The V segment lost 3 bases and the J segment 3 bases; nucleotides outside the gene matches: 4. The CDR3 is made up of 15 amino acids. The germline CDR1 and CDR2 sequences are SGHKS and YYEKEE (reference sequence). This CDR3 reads CASSSRQGSNEKLFF. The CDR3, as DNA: TGTGCCAGCAGCTCGCGACAGGGGTCTAATGAAAAACTGTTTTTT.

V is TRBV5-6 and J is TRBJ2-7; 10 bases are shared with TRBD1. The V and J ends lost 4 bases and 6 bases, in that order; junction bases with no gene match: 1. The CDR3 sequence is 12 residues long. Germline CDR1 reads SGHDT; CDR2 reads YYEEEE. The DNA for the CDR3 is TGTGCCAGCAGCGGACAGGGGGGCGAGCAGTACTTC. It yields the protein CASSGQGGEQYF.

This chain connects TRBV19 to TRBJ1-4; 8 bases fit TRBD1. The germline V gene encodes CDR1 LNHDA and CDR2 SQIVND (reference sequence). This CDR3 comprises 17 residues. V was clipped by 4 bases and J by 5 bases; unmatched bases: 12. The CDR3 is CASSSHPAGTGNEKLFF. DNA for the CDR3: TGTGCCAGTAGTAGCCACCCGGCCGGGACAGGAAATGAAAAACTGTTTTTT.

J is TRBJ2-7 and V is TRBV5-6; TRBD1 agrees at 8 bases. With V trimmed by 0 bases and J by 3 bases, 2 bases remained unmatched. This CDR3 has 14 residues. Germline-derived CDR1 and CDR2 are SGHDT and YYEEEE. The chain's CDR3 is CASSLAGQGYEQYF. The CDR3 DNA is TGTGCCAGCAGCTTGGCCGGACAGGGCTACGAGCAGTACTTC.

In DNA, the CDR3 is TGTGCCAGCAGCTTAGGAGGACAGGGGGCAACTGAAGCTTTCTTT. It codes for CASSLGGQGATEAFF. V is TRBV7-2 and J is TRBJ1-1, with 11 bases matching TRBD1. CDR1 SGHTA and CDR2 FQGNSA come from the germline V gene. V gave up 1 base and J gave up 5 bases; unmatched junction bases: 3. The length of the CDR3 is 15 residues.

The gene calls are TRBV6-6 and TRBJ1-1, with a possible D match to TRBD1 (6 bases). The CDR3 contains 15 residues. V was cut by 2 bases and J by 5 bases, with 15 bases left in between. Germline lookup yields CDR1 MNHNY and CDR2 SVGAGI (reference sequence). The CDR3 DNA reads TGTGCCAGCAGTTACCCCGGGGGGGCGAGGACTGAAGCTTTCTTT. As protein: CASSYPGGARTEAFF.

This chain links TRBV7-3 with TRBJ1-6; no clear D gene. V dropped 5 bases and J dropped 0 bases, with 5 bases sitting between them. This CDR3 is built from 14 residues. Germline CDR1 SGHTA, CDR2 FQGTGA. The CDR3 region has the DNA TGTGCCAGCAGCCCTAACTCCTATAATTCACCCCTCCACTTT. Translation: CASSPNSYNSPLHF.

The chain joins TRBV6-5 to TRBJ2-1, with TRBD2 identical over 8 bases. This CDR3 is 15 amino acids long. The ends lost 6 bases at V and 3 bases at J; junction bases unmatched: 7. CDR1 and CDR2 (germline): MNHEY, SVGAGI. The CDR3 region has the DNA TGTGCCAGCAGCCCTAGCGGGTCCTTCTACAATGAGCAGTTCTTC. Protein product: CASSPSGSFYNEQFF.

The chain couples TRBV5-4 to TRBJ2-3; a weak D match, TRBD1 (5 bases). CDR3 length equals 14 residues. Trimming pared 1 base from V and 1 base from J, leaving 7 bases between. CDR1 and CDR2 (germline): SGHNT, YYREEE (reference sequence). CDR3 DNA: TGTGCCAGCAGCTTGAGGGGTGGCACAGATACGCAGTATTTT. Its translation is CASSLRGGTDTQYF.

The CDR3 here is CAWSPPGTGGLWTEAFF. The CDR3, as DNA: TGTGCCTGGAGTCCTCCCGGGACAGGGGGCCTGTGGACTGAAGCTTTCTTT. The rearrangement uses TRBV30 and TRBJ1-1, with 12 bases matching TRBD1. The CDR3 runs to 17 residues. Per germline, CDR1 GTSNPN and CDR2 SVGIG (reference sequence). The J segment lost 5 bases and the V segment lost 2 bases, leaving 12 bases of the junction unmatched.

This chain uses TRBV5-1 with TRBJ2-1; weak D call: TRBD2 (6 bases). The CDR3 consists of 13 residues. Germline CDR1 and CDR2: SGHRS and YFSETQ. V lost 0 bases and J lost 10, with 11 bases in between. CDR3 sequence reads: CASSLGGGIEQFF. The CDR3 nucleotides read TGCGCCAGCAGCTTGGGGGGCGGGATCGAGCAGTTCTTC.

The CDR3 DNA is TGTGCCAGCAGCTCGACTAGCGGGGGAACAGATACGCAGTATTTT. It codes for CASSSTSGGTDTQYF. The gene calls are TRBV28 and TRBJ2-3; 12 bases fit TRBD2. With 6 bases clipped from V and 3 bases from J, the junction kept 4 bases outside the gene matches. This CDR3 contains 15 residues. CDR1 and CDR2 (germline): MDHEN, SYDVKM.

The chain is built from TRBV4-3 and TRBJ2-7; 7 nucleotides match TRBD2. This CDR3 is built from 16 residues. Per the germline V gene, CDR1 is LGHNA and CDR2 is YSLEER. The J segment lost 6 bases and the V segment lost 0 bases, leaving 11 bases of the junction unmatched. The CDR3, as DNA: TGCGCCAGCAGCCAAGAATGGCGGGGGATCCTCGGCGAGCAGTACTTC. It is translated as CASSQEWRGILGEQYF.

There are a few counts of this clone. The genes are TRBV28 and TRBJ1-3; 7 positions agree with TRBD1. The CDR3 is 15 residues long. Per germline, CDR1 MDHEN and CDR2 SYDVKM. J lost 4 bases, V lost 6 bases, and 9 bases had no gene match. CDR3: CASSPQGQRGNTIYF. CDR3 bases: TGTGCCAGCAGCCCCCAGGGACAGCGGGGAAACACCATATATTTT.

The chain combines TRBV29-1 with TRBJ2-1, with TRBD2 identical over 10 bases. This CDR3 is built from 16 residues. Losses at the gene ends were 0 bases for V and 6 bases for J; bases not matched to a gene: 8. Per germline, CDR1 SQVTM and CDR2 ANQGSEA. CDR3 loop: CSVEDPLAGEGNEQFF. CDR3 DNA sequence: TGCAGCGTTGAAGATCCCCTAGCGGGAGAAGGCAATGAGCAGTTCTTC.

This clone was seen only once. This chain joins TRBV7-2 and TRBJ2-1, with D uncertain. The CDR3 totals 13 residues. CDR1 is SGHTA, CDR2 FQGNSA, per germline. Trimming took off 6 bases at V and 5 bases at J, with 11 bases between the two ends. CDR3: CASSPYLNNEQFF. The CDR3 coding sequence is TGTGCCAGCAGTCCCTACTTGAACAATGAGCAGTTCTTC.

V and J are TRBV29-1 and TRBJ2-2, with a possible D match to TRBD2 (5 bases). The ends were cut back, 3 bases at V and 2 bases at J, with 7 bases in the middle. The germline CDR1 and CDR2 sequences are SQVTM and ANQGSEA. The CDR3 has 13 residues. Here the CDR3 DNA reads TGCAGCGTTGATCGGGAAAACACCGGGGAGCTGTTTTTT. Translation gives CSVDRENTGELFF.

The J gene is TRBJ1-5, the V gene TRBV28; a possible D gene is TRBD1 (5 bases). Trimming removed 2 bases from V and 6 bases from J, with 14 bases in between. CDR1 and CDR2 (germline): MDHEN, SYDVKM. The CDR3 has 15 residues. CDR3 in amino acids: CASSLEGVWGQPQHF. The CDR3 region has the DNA TGTGCCAGCAGTTTAGAAGGGGTTTGGGGTCAGCCCCAGCATTTT.

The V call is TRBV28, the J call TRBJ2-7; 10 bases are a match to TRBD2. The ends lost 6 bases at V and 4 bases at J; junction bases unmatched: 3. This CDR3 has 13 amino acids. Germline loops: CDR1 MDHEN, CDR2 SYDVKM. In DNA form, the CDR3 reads TGTGCCAGCAGATCTAGCGGGGGTTACGAGCAGTACTTC. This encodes CASRSSGGYEQYF.

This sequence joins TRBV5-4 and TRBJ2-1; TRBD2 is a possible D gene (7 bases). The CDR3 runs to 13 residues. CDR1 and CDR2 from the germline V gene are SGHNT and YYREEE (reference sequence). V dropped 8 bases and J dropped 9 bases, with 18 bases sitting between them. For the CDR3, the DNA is TGTGCCAGTAAAGGGGGGGGCTGGGTTGAGCAGTTCTTC. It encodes CASKGGGWVEQFF.

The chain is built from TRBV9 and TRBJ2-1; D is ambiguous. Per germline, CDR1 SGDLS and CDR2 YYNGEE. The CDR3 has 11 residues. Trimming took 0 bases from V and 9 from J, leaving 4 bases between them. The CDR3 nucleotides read TGTGCCAGCAGCGTAGGAGGTGAGCAGTTCTTC. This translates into CASSVGGEQFF.

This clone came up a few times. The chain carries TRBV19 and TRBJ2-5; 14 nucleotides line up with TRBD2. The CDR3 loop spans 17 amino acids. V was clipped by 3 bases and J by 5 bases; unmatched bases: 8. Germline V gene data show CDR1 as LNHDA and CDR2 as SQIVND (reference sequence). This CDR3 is CASSMTSGRAPVETQYF. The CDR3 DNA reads TGTGCCAGTAGTATGACTAGCGGGAGGGCCCCGGTGGAGACCCAGTACTTC. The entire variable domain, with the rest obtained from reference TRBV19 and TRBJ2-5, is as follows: DGGITQSPKYLFRKEGQNVTLSCEQNLNHDAMYWYRQDPGQGLRLIYYSQIVNDFQKGDIAEGYSVSREKKESFPLTVTSAQKNPTAFYLCASSMTSGRAPVETQYFGPGTRLLVL.

The CDR3 reads CATSRDQRGYYEQYF. CDR3 DNA sequence: TGTGCCACCAGCAGAGATCAGCGAGGATATTACGAGCAGTACTTC. This chain links TRBV15 with TRBJ2-7; D ambiguous. Trimming stripped 0 bases from V and 4 bases from J, with 13 bases between. The length of the CDR3 is 15 residues. Germline CDR1 and CDR2: LNHNV and YYDKDF (reference sequence).

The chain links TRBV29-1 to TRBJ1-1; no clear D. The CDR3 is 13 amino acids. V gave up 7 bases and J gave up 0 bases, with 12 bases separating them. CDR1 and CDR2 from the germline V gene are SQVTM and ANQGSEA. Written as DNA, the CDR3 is TGCAGCGCGGGTACATGGATGAACACTGAAGCTTTCTTT. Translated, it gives CSAGTWMNTEAFF.

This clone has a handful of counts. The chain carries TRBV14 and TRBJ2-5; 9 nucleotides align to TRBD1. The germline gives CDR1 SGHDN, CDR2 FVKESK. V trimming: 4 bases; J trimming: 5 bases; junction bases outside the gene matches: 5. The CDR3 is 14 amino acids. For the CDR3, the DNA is TGTGCCAGCAGCCGCAACAGGGGGCCGGAGACCCAGTACTTC. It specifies CASSRNRGPETQYF. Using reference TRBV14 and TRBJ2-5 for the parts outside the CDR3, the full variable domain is EAGVTQFPSHSVIEKGQTVTLRCDPISGHDNLYWYRRVMGKEIKFLLHFVKESKQDESGMPNNRFLAERTGGTYSTLKVQPAELEDSGVYFCASSRNRGPETQYFGPGTRLLVL.

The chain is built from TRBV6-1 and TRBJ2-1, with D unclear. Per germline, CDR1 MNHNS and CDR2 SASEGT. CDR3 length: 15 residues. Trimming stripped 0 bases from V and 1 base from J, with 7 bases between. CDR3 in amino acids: CASSEAGRSYNEQFF. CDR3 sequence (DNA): TGTGCCAGCAGTGAAGCTGGTCGGTCCTACAATGAGCAGTTCTTC.

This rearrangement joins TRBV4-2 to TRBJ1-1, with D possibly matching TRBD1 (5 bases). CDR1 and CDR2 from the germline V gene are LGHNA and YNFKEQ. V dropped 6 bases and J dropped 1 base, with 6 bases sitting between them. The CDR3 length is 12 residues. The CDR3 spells CASRGGNTEAFF. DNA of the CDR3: TGTGCCAGCAGGGGGGGGAACACTGAAGCTTTCTTT.